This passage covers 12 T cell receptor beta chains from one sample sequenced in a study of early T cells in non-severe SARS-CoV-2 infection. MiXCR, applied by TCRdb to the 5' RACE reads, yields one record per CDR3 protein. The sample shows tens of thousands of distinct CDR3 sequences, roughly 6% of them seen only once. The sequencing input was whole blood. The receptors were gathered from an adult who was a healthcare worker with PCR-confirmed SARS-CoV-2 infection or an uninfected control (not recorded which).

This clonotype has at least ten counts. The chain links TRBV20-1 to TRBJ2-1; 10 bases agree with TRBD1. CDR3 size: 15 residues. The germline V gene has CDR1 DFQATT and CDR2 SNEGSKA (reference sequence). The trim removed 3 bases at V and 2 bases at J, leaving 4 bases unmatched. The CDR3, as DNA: TGCAGTGCTAGCCGCGGGACAGGGGCCTACAATGAGCAGTTCTTC. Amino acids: CSASRGTGAYNEQFF.

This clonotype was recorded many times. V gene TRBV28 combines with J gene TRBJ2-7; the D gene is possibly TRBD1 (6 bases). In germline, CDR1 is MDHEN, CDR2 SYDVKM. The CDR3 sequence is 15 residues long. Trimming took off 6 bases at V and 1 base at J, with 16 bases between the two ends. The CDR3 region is CASSYPGGQSYEQYF. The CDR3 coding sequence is TGTGCCAGCAGCTATCCCGGTGGACAGTCCTACGAGCAGTACTTC.

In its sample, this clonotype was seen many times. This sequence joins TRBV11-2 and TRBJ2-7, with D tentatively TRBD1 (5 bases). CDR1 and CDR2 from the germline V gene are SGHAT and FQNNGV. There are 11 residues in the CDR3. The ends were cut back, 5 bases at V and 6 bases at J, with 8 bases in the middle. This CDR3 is CASSPQGEQYF. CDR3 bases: TGTGCCAGCAGCCCCCAGGGCGAGCAGTACTTC.

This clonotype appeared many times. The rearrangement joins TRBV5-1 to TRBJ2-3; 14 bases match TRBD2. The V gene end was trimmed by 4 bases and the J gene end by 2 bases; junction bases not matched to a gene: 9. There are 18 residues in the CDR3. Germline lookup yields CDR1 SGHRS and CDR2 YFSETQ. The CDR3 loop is CASSVGLAGGQLTDTQYF. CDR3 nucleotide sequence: TGCGCCAGCAGCGTTGGACTAGCGGGGGGACAACTCACAGATACGCAGTATTTT. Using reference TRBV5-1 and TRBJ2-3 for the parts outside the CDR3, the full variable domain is KAGVTQTPRYLIKTRGQQVTLSCSPISGHRSVSWYQQTPGQGLQFLFEYFSETQRNKGNFPGRFSGRQFSNSRSEMNVSTLELGDSALYLCASSVGLAGGQLTDTQYFGPGTRLTVL.

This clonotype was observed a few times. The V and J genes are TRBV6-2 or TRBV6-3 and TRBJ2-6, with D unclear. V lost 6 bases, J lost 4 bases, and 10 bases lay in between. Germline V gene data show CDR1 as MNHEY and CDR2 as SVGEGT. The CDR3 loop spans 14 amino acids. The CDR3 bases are TGTGCCAGCAGCCGCCTCGTGGGGGCCAACGTCCTGACTTTC. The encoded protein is CASSRLVGANVLTF.

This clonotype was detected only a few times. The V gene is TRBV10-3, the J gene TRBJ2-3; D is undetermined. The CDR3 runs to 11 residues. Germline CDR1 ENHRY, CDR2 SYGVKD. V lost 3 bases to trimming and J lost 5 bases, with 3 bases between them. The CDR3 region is CAISDLDTQYF. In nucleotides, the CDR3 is TGTGCCATCAGTGATTTAGATACGCAGTATTTT.

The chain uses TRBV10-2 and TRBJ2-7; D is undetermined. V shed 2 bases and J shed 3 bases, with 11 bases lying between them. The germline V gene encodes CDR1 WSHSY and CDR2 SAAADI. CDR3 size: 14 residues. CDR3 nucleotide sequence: TGCGCCAGCAGTGAGAGCTTGGGTCTCTACGAGCAGTACTTC. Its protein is CASSESLGLYEQYF.

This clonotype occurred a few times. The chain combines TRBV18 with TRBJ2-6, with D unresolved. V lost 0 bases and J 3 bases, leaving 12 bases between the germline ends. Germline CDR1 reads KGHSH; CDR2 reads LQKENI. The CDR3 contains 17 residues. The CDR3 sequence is CASSPPNSGLGANVLTF. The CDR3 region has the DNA TGTGCCAGCTCACCACCGAATTCGGGTCTTGGGGCCAACGTCCTGACTTTC.

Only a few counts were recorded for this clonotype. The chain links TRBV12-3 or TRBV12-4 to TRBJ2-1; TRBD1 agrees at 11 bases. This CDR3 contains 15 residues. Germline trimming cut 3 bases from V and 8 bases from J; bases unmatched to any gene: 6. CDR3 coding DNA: TGTGCCAGCAGTTTCGCCGGGACAGGGGGTTATGAGCAGTTCTTC. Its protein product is CASSFAGTGGYEQFF.

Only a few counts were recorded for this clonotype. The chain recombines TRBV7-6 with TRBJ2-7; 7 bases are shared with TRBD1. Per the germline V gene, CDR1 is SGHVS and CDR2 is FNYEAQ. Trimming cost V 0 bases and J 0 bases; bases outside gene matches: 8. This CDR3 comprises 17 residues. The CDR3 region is CASSLAPTGRASYEQYF. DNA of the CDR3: TGTGCCAGCAGCTTAGCTCCGACAGGGCGGGCCTCCTACGAGCAGTACTTC.

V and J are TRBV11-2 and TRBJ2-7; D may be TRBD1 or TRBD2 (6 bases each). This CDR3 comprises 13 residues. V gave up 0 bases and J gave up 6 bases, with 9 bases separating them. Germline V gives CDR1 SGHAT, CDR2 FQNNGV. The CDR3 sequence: CASSLESGAEQYF. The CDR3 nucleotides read TGTGCCAGCAGCTTAGAATCGGGGGCCGAGCAGTACTTC.

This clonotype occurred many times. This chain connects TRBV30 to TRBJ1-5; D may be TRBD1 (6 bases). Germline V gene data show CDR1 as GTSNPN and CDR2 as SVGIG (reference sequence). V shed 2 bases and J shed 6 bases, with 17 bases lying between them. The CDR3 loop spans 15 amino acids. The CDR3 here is CAWSRETGRSQPQHF. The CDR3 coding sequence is TGTGCCTGGAGTAGGGAGACAGGACGGAGTCAGCCCCAGCATTTT.